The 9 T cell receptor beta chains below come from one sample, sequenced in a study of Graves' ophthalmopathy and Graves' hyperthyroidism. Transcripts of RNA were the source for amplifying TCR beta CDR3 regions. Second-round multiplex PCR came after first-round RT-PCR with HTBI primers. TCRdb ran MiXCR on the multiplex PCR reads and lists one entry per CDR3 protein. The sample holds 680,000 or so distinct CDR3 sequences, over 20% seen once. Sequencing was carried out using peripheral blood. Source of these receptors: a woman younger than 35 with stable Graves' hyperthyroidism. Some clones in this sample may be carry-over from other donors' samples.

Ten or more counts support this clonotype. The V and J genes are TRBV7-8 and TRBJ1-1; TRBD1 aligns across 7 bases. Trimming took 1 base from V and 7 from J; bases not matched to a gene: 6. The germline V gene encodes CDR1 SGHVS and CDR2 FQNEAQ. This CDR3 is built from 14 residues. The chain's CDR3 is CASSLVRGLGEAFF. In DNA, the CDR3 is TGTGCCAGCAGCTTAGTAAGGGGGCTGGGTGAAGCTTTCTTT. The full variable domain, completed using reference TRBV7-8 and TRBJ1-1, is GAGVSQSPRYKVAKRGQDVALRCDPISGHVSLFWYQQALGQGPEFLTYFQNEAQLDKSGLPSDRFFAERPEGSVSTLKIQRTQQEDSAVYLCASSLVRGLGEAFFGQGTRLTVV.

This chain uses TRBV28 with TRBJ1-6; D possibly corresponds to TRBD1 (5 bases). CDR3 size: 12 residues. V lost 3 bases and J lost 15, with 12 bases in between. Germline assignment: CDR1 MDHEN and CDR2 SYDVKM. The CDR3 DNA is TGTGCCAGCAGTTTCCCAGGGTCTCTCCTCCACTTT. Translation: CASSFPGSLLHF.

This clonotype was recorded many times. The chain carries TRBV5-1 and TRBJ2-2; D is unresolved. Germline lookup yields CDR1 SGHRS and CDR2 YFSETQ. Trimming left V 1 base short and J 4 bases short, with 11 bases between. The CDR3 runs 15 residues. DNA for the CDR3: TGCGCCAGCAGCTTGTACGAATCTAGCACCGGGGAGCTGTTTTTT. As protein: CASSLYESSTGELFF.

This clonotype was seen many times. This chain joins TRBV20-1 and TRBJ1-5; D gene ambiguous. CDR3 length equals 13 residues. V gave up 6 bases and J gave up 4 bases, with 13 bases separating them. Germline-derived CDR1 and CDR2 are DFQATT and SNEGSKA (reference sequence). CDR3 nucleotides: TGCAGTGCCTCCGACGGGTTAAATCAGCCCCAGCATTTT. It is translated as CSASDGLNQPQHF.

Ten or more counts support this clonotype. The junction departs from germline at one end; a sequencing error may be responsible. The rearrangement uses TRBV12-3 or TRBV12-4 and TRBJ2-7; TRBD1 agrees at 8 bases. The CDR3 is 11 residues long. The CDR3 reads CASSLGDRFFF. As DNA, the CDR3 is TGTGCCAGCAGTTTGGGGGACAGGTTTTTCTTC.

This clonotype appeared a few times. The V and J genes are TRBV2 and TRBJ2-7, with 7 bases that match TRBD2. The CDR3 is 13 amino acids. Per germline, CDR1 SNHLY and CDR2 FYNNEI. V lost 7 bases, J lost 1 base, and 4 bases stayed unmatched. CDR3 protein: CASTGRGSYEQYF. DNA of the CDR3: TGTGCCAGCACCGGGCGGGGGTCCTACGAGCAGTACTTC.

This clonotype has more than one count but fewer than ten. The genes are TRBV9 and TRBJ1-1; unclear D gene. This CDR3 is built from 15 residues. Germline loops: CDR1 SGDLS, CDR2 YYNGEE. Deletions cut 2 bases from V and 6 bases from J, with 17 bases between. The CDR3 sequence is CASSVLSGFRAEAFF. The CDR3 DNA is TGTGCCAGCAGCGTTTTGTCCGGGTTCCGGGCTGAAGCTTTCTTT.

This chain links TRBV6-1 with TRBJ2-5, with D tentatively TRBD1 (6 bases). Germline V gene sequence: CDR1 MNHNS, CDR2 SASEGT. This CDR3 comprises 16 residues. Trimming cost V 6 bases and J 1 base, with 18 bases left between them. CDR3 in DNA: TGTGCCAGCAGCCCATGGACAGCTTTGGGCCAAGAGACCCAGTACTTC. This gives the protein CASSPWTALGQETQYF.

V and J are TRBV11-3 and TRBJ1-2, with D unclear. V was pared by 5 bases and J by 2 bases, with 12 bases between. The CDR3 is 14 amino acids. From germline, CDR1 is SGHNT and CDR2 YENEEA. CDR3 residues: CASSPGPRNYGYTF. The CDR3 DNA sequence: TGTGCCAGCAGCCCCGGGCCGCGAAACTATGGCTACACCTTC.